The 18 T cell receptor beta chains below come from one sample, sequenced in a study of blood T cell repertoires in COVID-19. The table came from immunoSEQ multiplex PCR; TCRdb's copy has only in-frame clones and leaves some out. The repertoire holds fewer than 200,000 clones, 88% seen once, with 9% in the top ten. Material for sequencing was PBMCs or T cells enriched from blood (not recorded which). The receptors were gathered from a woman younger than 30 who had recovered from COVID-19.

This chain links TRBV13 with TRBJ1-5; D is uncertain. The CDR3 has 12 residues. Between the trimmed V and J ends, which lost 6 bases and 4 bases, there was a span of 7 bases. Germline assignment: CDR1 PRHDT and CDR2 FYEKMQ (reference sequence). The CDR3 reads CASSLLNQPQHF. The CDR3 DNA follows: TGTGCCAGCAGTCTCCTTAATCAGCCCCAGCATTTT.

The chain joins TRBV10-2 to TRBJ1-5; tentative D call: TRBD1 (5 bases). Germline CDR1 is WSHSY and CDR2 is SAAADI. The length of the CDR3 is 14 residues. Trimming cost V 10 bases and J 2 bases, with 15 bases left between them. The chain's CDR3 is CATRLGEGNQPQHF. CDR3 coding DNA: TGCGCCACTAGACTAGGGGAGGGCAATCAGCCCCAGCATTTT.

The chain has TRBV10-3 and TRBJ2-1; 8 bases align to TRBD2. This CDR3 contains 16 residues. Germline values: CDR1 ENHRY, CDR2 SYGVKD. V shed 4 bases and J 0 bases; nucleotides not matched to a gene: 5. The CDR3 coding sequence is TGTGCCATCAGTGTACCCAGCGGGAGCTCCTACAATGAGCAGTTCTTC. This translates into CAISVPSGSSYNEQFF.

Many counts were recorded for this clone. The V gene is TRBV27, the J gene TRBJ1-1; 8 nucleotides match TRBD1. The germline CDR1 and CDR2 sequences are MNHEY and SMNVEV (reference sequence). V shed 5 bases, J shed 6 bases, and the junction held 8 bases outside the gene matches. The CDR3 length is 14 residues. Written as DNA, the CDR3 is TGTGCCAGCAGTCGACAGGGGAAGGACGCTGAAGCTTTCTTT. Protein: CASSRQGKDAEAFF.

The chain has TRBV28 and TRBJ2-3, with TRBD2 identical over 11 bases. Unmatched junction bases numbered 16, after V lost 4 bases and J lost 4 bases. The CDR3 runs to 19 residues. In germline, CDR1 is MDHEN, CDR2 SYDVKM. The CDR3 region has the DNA TGTGCCAGCAGTTCCACCGGGACTAGCGGAGAGAGCAGTGCAGATACGCAGTATTTT. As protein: CASSSTGTSGESSADTQYF. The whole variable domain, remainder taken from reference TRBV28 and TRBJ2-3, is DVKVTQSSRYLVKRTGEKVFLECVQDMDHENMFWYRQDPGLGLRLIYFSYDVKMKEKGDIPEGYSVSREKKERFSLILESASTNQTSMYLCASSSTGTSGESSADTQYFGPGTRLTVL.

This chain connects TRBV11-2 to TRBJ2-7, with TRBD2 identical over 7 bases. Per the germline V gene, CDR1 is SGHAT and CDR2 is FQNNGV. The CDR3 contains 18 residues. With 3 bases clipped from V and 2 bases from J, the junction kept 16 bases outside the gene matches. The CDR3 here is CASSFIYTGAGRPYEQYF. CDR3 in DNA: TGTGCCAGCAGCTTTATCTACACGGGAGCGGGACGACCCTACGAGCAGTACTTC. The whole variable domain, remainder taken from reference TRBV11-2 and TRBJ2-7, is EAGVAQSPRYKIIEKRQSVAFWCNPISGHATLYWYQQILGQGPKLLIQFQNNGVVDDSQLPKDRFSAERLKGVDSTLKIQPAKLEDSAVYLCASSFIYTGAGRPYEQYFGPGTRLTVT.

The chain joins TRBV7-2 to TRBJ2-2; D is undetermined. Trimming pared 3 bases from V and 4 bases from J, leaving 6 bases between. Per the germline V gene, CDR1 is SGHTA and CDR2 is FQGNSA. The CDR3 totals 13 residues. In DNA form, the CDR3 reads TGTGCCAGCAGCTTTCGGAGCACCGGGGAGCTGTTTTTT. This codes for CASSFRSTGELFF.

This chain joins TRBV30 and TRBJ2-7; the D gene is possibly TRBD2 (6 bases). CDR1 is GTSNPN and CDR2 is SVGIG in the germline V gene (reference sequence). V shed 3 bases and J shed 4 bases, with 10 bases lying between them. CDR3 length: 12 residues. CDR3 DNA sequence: TGTGCCTGGAGCTTGACTAGATACGAGCAGTACTTC. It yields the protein CAWSLTRYEQYF.

The CDR3 spells CASSYRREAYNEQFF. The DNA for the CDR3 is TGTGCCAGCAGTTACCGGCGGGAGGCCTACAATGAGCAGTTCTTC. The chain recombines TRBV6-5 with TRBJ2-1; 8 nucleotides match TRBD2. The junction had 2 bases not matched to a gene; V was cut back by 2 bases and J by 2 bases. Looked up from germline, CDR1 is MNHEY and CDR2 is SVGAGI. This CDR3 comprises 15 residues.

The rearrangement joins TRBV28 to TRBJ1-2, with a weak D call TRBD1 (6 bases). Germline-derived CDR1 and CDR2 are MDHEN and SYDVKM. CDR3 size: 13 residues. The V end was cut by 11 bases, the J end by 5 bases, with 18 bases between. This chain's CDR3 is CAGSAGQRYGYTF. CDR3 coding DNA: TGTGCCGGAAGTGCCGGACAGCGTTATGGCTACACCTTC.

The CDR3 DNA reads as TGTGCCAGCAGTTTTAGAGATACGCAGTATTTT. Encoded protein: CASSFRDTQYF. The J gene is TRBJ2-3, the V gene TRBV27; D remains unclear. Trimming removed 3 bases at V and 5 bases at J, with 3 bases between. CDR1 is MNHEY, CDR2 SMNVEV, per germline (reference sequence). The CDR3 extends over 11 amino acids.

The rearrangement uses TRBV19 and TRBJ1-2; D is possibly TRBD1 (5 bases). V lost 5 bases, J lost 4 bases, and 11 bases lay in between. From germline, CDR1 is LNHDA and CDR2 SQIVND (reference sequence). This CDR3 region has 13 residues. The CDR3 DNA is TGTGCCAGTAGTCCTACAGGAGCCTATGGCTACACCTTC. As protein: CASSPTGAYGYTF.

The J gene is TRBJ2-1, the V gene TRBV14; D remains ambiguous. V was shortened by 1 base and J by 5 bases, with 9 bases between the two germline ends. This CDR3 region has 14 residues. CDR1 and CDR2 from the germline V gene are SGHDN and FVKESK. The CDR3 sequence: CASSQVGANNEQFF. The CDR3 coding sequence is TGTGCCAGCAGCCAAGTAGGAGCAAACAATGAGCAGTTCTTC.

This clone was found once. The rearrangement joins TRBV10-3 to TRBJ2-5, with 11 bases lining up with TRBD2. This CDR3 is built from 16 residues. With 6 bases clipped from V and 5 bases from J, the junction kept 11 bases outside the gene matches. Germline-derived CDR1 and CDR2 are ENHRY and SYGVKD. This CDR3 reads CAISTSSSGGIETQYF. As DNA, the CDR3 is TGTGCCATCAGCACCTCATCTAGCGGGGGGATTGAGACCCAGTACTTC.

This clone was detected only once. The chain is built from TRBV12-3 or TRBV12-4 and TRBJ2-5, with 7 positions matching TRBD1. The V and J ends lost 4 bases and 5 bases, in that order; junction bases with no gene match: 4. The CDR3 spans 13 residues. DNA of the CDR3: TGTGCCAGCAGTTCCACAGGGGTGGAGACCCAGTACTTC. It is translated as CASSSTGVETQYF.

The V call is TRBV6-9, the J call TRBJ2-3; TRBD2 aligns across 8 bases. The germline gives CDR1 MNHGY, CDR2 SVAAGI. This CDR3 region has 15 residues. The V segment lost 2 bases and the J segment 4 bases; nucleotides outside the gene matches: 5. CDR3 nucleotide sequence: TGTGCCAGCAGTTATGCGGGAGGAATCGCAGATACGCAGTATTTT. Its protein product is CASSYAGGIADTQYF.

The CDR3 region has the DNA TGTGCCAGCAGTGAAGCGCGACTAGCGGGAGGGCACACAGATACGCAGTATTTT. This translates into CASSEARLAGGHTDTQYF. The gene calls are TRBV6-1 and TRBJ2-3; TRBD2 matches 14 bases. The CDR3 has 18 amino acids. Germline lookup yields CDR1 MNHNS and CDR2 SASEGT. V lost 0 bases to trimming and J lost 2 bases; unmatched junction nucleotides: 4.

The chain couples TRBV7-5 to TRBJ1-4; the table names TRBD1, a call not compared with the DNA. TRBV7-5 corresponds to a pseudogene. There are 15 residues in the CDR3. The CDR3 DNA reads TGTGCCAGAAGCTTAGCAACAGGGGAGTATGAAAAACTGTTTTTT. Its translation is CARSLATGEYEKLFF.